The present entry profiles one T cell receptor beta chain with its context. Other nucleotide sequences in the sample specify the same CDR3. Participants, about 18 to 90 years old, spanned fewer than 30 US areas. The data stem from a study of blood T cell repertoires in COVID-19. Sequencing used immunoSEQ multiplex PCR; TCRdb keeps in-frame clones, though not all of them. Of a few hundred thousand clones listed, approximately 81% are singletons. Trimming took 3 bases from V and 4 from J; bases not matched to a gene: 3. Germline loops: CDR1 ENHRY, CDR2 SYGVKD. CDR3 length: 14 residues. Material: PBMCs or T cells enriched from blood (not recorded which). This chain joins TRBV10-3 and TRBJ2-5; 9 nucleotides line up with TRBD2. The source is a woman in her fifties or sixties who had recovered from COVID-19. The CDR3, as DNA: TGTGCCATCAGTGATGGCGGGGGGGCAGAGACCCAGTACTTC. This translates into CAISDGGGAETQYF.